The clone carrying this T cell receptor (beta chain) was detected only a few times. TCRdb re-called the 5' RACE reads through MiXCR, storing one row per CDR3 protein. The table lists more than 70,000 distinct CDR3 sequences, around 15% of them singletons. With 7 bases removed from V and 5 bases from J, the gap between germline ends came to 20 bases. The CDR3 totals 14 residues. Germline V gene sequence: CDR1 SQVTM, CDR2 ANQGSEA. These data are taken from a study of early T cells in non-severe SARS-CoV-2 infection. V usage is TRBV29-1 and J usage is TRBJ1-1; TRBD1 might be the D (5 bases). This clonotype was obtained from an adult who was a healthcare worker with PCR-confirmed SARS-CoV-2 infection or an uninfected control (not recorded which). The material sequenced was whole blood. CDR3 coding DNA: TGCAGCGCCGGTAATAGCGGGGCCGGAACTGAAGCTTTCTTT. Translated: CSAGNSGAGTEAFF. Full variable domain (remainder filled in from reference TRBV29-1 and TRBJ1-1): SAVISQKPSRDICQRGTSLTIQCQVDSQVTMMFWYRQQPGQSLTLIATANQGSEATYESGFVIDKFPISRPNLTFSTLTVSNMSPEDSSIYLCSAGNSGAGTEAFFGQGTRLTVV.